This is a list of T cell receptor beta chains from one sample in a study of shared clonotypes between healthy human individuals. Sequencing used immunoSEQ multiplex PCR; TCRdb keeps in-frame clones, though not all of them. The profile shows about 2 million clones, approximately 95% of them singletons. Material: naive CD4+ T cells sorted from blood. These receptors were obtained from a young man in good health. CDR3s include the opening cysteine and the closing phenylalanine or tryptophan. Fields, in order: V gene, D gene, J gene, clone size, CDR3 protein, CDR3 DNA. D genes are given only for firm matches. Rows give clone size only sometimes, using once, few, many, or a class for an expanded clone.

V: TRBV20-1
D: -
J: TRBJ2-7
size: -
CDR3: CSAIEEYEQYF
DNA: TGCAGTGCTATTGAGGAATACGAGCAGTACTTC

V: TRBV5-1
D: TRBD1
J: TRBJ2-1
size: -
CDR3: CASSFLDRAYNEQFF
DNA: TGCGCCAGCAGCTTTCTAGACAGGGCCTACAATGAGCAGTTCTTC

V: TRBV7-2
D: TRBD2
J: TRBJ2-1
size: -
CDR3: CASSLRLAGGYNEQFF
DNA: TGTGCCAGCAGCCTAAGACTAGCGGGAGGCTACAATGAGCAGTTCTTC

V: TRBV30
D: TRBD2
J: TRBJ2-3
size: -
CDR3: CAWRKLASTDTQYF
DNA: TGTGCCTGGAGGAAACTAGCGAGCACAGATACGCAGTATTTT

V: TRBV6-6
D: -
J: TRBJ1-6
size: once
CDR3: CASSYRQSYNSPLHF
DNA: TGTGCCAGCAGTTACCGGCAGTCCTATAATTCACCCCTCCACTTT

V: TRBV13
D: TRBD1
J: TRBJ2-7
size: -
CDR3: CASSPTGGSYEQYF
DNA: TGTGCCAGCAGTCCTACAGGGGGAAGTTACGAGCAGTACTTC

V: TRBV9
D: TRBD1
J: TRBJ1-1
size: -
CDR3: CASSNSPGGTEAFF
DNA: TGTGCCAGCAGCAATTCCCCAGGGGGCACTGAAGCTTTCTTT

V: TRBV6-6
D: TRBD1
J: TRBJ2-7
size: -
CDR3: CASSDRGGTYEQYF
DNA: TGTGCCAGCAGCGACAGGGGTGGGACCTACGAGCAGTACTTC

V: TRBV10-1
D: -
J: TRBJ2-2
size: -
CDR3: CASSSQGNTGELFF
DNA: TGCGCCAGCAGCAGTCAGGGGAACACCGGGGAGCTGTTTTTT

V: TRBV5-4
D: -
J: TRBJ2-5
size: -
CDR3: CASSQGRVEETQYF
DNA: TGTGCCAGCAGCCAGGGCAGGGTAGAAGAGACCCAGTACTTC

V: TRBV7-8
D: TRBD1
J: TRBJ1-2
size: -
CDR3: CASSLGRGNGYTF
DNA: TGTGCCAGCAGCTTAGGCAGGGGGAACGGCTACACCTTC

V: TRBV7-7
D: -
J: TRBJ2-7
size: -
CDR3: CASSPPGRFYEQYF
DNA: TGTGCTAGCAGCCCCCCGGGACGATTTTACGAGCAGTACTTC

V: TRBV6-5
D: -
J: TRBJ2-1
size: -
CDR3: CASSTFQGGFGEQFF
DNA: TGTGCCAGCAGTACCTTTCAAGGGGGTTTCGGGGAGCAGTTCTTC

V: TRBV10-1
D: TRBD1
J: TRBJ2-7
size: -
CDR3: CASSDSGTGEDEQYF
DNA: TGCGCCAGCAGTGATTCCGGGACAGGGGAGGACGAGCAGTACTTC

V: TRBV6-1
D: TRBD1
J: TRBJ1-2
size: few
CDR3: CASSDRGQGYGYTF
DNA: TGTGCCAGCAGTGACAGGGGGCAGGGCTATGGCTACACCTTC

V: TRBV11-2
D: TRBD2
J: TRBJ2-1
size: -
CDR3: CASSLEGLAYNEQFF
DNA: TGTGCCAGCAGCTTAGAGGGACTAGCGTACAATGAGCAGTTCTTC

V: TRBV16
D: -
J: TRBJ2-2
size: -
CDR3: CASSQSRGDTGELFF
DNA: TGTGCCAGCAGCCAATCTAGGGGGGACACCGGGGAGCTGTTTTTT

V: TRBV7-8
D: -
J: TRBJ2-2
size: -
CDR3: CASSLVYQGEVGTGELFF
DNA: TGTGCCAGCAGCTTAGTGTACCAGGGGGAGGTGGGCACCGGGGAGCTGTTTTTT

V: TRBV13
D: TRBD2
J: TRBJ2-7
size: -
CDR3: CASSLSGNYEQYF
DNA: TGTGCCAGCAGCTTAAGCGGGAACTACGAGCAGTACTTC

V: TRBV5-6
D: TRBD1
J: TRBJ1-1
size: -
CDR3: CASSSDRVRNTEAFF
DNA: TGTGCCAGCAGCTCGGACAGGGTAAGGAACACTGAAGCTTTCTTT

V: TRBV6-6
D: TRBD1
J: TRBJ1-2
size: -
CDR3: CASRPGTGESGYTF
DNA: TGTGCCAGCAGACCCGGGACAGGGGAAAGTGGCTACACCTTC

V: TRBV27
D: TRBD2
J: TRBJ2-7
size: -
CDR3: CASSLSGLAGDGYEQYF
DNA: TGTGCCAGCAGTTTATCGGGACTAGCGGGAGACGGGTACGAGCAGTACTTC

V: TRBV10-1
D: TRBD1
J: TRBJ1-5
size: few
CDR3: CASRRDSHSNQPQHF
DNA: TGCGCCAGCAGGAGGGACAGCCATAGCAATCAGCCCCAGCATTTT

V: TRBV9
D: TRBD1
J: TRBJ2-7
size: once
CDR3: CASSVEGGPHEQYF
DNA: TGTGCCAGCAGCGTAGAAGGGGGCCCCCACGAGCAGTACTTC

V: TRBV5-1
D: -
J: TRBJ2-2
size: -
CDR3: CASSFGGVWVNTGELFF
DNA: TGCGCCAGCAGCTTCGGCGGGGTTTGGGTTAACACCGGGGAGCTGTTTTTT

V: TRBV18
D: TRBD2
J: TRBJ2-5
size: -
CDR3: CASSAGTTTQETQYF
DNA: TGTGCCAGCTCAGCCGGGACTACCACACAAGAGACCCAGTACTTC

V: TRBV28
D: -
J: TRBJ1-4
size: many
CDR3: CASRGDEKLFF
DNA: TGTGCCAGCAGGGGGGATGAAAAACTGTTTTTT

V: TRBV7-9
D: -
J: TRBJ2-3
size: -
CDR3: CASSLVEGPSTDTQYF
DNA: TGTGCCAGCAGCTTAGTTGAGGGGCCTAGCACAGATACGCAGTATTTT

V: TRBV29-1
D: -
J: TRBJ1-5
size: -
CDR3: CSVENTPGGPQHF
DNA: TGCAGCGTTGAAAATACACCCGGCGGACCCCAGCATTTT

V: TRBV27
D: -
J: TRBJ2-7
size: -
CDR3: CASRPSSRYSYEQYF
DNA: TGTGCCAGCAGACCCTCCTCGCGGTACTCCTACGAGCAGTACTTC

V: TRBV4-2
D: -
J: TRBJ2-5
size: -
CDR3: CASSQALHEGETQYF
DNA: TGTGCCAGCAGCCAAGCCCTACACGAAGGGGAGACCCAGTACTTC

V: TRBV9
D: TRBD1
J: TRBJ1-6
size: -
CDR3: CASSPRGQDNSPLHF
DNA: TGTGCCAGCAGCCCAAGGGGACAGGACAATTCACCCCTCCACTTT

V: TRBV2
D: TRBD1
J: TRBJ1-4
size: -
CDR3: CAITQGAREKLFF
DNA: TGTGCCATTACCCAGGGGGCGCGTGAAAAACTGTTTTTT

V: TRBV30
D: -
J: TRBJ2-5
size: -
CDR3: CAWSGQTFPQETQYF
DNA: TGTGCCTGGAGTGGCCAGACGTTCCCCCAAGAGACCCAGTACTTC

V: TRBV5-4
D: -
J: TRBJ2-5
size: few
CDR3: CASSPSGGQETQYF
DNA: TGTGCCAGCAGCCCGAGTGGGGGTCAAGAGACCCAGTACTTC